The TCR beta chain described here comes from a study of cytomegalovirus exposure and HLA in healthy donors. Both 60 Vbeta primers and 13 Jbeta primers went into the PCR. Measured with immunoSEQ multiplex PCR; TCRdb has only the in-frame clones, and not every one. In the table there are 100,000 to 150,000 clones, roughly 78% of which are singletons. CDR3 size: 15 residues. V lost 5 bases and J lost 0, with 11 bases in between. Per the germline V gene, CDR1 is LNHDA and CDR2 is SQIVND (reference sequence). The receptor's source is a man younger than 40 in good health and CMV-seropositive. Sequenced sample: PBMCs. The chain combines TRBV19 with TRBJ2-1; possible D gene TRBD2, 6 bases. The CDR3 nucleotides read TGTGCCAGTAGTTCGCTAGCGCGCTCCTACAATGAGCAGTTCTTC. This gives the protein CASSSLARSYNEQFF.